This TCR beta chain was captured by sequencing in a study of identical twins. This clonotype was seen repeatedly, ten times or more. TCRdb used MiXCR to reprocess the 5' RACE reads, holding one entry per CDR3 protein. The sample has some 270,000 distinct CDR3 sequences, around 8.3% seen once; the top ten hold about 3%. The CDR3 consists of 15 residues. Germline V gene lookup returns CDR1 SGHDT and CDR2 YYEEEE. V lost 2 bases to trimming and J lost 8 bases, with 19 bases between them. This sample was shared with a second study, whose subject was yellow fever vaccine responses in identical twins.

This receptor was identified in a young woman in good health. The chain uses TRBV5-6 and TRBJ1-1, with a possible D match to TRBD1 (5 bases). Material: CD8+ T cells sorted from blood. This CDR3 is CASSFGTTVKGEAFF. The CDR3 DNA is TGTGCCAGCAGCTTCGGGACGACCGTGAAGGGGGAAGCTTTCTTT.